This T cell receptor beta chain was recorded in a study of OX40 agonist ivuxolimab in advanced cancers. Study details: It was permissible to have had prior anti-PD-1, anti-PD-L1 or anti-CTLA-4 therapy, and approximately 40% had some. Study-level points and caveats: Compared with CD4+, CD8+ T cells on average had more expanded clones. Expanded peripheral T-cell antigen specificity went undetermined.

Using immunoSEQ multiplex PCR, the repertoire was profiled, and TCRdb retains in-frame clones only, with some absent. The sample contains approximately 80,000 clones, about 89% of which appear only once. Worth noting for this clone: What it binds is unknown.

The V end was cut by 1 base, the J end by 1 base, with 4 bases between. The CDR3 length is 14 residues. CDR1 is MNHNS and CDR2 is SASEGT in the germline V gene. The receptor's source is an adult with an advanced solid tumor such as melanoma, head and neck, liver or kidney cancer. The source was CD4+ or CD8+ T cells sorted from blood, collected in a trial of the OX40 agonist ivuxolimab. The chain joins TRBV6-1 to TRBJ2-2, with unresolved D. The CDR3 sequence: CASSEDWNTGELFF. The CDR3 coding sequence is TGTGCCAGCAGTGAAGATTGGAACACCGGGGAGCTGTTTTTT.